This TCR beta chain was recorded in a study of shared clonotypes between healthy human individuals (TCRdb year 2020). Notes on the research overall: The cohort comprised a couple of women and a few men aged 18 to 49 years. Per donor, leukapheresis produced somewhere between about 0.94 and 8.9 billion PBMCs. For each donor, CD4 naive and CD4 memory were each given three plates, CD8 naive was given two plates, and CD8 memory was given one plate. Different laboratories and diverse techniques were used to prepare libraries and sequence TCR repertoires, to increase sequencing depth and limit assay-specific biases. To estimate repertoire size and how much clonotypes are shared between individuals, the study performed deep sequencing of blood TCR repertoires from about five healthy adults. Overall study outcomes, separate from this receptor: Rarefaction of sorted-subset datasets indicated incomplete sequencing despite the large sequencing depth. Compared with non-shared clonotypes, the clonotypes found in all four sorted-subset donors had higher generation probabilities. Pairwise subsampling led to the expectation that sequencing depth would affect the degree of clonotype sharing among donors. Sampling was limited to blood, and TCR repertoires in tissue likely differ from TCR repertoires in blood. Estimated clonotype richness was generally larger for naive than for memory subsets. When four donors were compared, the shared fraction of clonotypes was around 5% for naive CD4, roughly 3.3% for naive CD8, roughly 2.3% for memory CD4, and around 0.37% for memory CD8. The genetic and exposure-history diversity represented was limited by the small number of donors.

Using the deep immunoSEQ assay, multiplex PCR amplified TCR CDR3 regions from genomic DNA. Extracted genomic DNA from each cell subset was spread evenly across all wells of several immunoSEQ 96-well plates, with each plate serving as a replicate. For sorted subsets, around 200 ng genomic DNA, equal to about 30,000 T cell genomes, was loaded into each replicate PCR. The purified libraries were quantified using a Qubit 3.0 fluorometer, sized with a Bioanalyzer 2100, and then quantified again using the KAPA Library Quantification kit. Every immunoSEQ 96-well plate was sequenced on a dedicated single-read 150-cycle Illumina NextSeq 550 flow cell. In the authors' own workflow: Because the immunoSEQ output held only junctional sequences and lacked quality scores, the filtering could not match the filtering applied to full-length reads. Sequences were annotated with PyIR, a Python wrapper for IgBLAST v1.9, and V/J genes and CDR3 were assigned using IMGT germline references. Reads with weak V/J assignments (E-value above 1e-6), missing CDR3, stop codons, out-of-frame junctions, or ambiguous translated residues were removed. A V3J clonotype was defined by an identical inferred V gene, J gene, and CDR3 amino acid sequence. Percentage overlap between repertoires was computed as shared unique clonotypes divided by the size of the smaller repertoire. RTK rarefaction, the Chao1 estimator, and Recon v2.1 estimates of unobserved clonotypes were used to assess repertoire richness. Generation probabilities for all TCRbeta clonotypes obtained by the gDNA method from a few donors were computed using OLGA. The table comes from immuneACCESS by way of TCRdb, which keeps in-frame sequences with V and J called. Part of the clones is missing from these tables; in studies checked, under half for an unresolved V gene and the rest for unknown reasons. For V, J and clone size, that table is used; D and trimming come from the DNA. Within this sample are about 2 million clones, with roughly 94% of them counted one time only. Of the sample, around 0.13% is held by the ten largest clones.

Worth noting for this clone: Which antigen it targets is not known. No clone much larger than this one lies a single base away; base qualities are absent.

The donors were healthy, HIV-negative adults who had no recently reported acute infections or vaccinations. Every donor was a Caucasian adult living in Nashville, Tennessee, USA. Magnetic negative selection was used to enrich CD4+ T cells, after which naive cells were positively selected on CD45RA and the negative fraction became the memory subset. Blood was collected by leukapheresis, and PBMCs were isolated by Ficoll-Histopaque density gradient centrifugation and then cryopreserved in liquid nitrogen vapor phase. Analytical flow cytometry was used to check the purity and quantity of each magnetically sorted T cell population. From each sorted fraction, genomic DNA was isolated and quantified by UV absorbance on a Nanodrop 2000c. The source is a man aged 18 to 29 in good health. Sequencing was carried out using naive CD4+ T cells sorted from blood. According to the study, the label for this sample's cell subset or site signals: CD45RA+ positively selected.

The CDR3 protein sequence reads: CASSVGPTGMNTEAFF. The nucleotide sequence reads TGTGCCAGCAGCGTAGGCCCGACAGGGATGAACACTGAAGCTTTCTTT. The V gene is TRBV9 and the J gene is TRBJ1-1, with 7 central nucleotides matching TRBD1. CDR1 and CDR2 are read off the germline V gene as SGDLS and YYNGEE. The CDR3 runs 16 amino acids, cysteine and phenylalanine included. Solely the CDR3 DNA is kept, with 48 bases framed from the first base. V and J are trimmed by 0 bases and 0 bases, and the gene matches miss 5 bases of the junction.